Listed below are T cell receptor beta chains from one sample, sequenced in a study of blood T cells in healthy people across ages. MiXCR, run by TCRdb on the 5' RACE reads, gives a single entry per CDR3 protein. The repertoire has over 1,200,000 distinct CDR3 sequences, roughly 59% of them found once; the top ten carry 6.7%. Sample: blood. The source is a man aged 18-30 years in good health. Both conserved end residues are trimmed from each CDR3. Fields, in order: V gene, CDR3 length, CDR3 protein.

v_gene: TRBV6-5
len: 14
CDR3aa: ASSTPQGARFNEQF

v_gene: TRBV12-3/TRBV12-4
len: 13
CDR3aa: ASSWTGSTNEKLF

v_gene: TRBV5-1
len: 12
CDR3aa: ASSLAGSNNEQY

v_gene: TRBV5-1
len: 17
CDR3aa: ASTRGQGGGLGTKNIQY

v_gene: TRBV20-1
len: 12
CDR3aa: SARGQGNGNEQF

v_gene: TRBV29-1
len: 10
CDR3aa: SVESGEGEQY

v_gene: TRBV4-1
len: 13
CDR3aa: ASSRQREGTDTQY

v_gene: TRBV25-1
len: 10
CDR3aa: ASSVQGLGYT

v_gene: TRBV6-6
len: 11
CDR3aa: ASSYSKSESLH

v_gene: TRBV7-2
len: 11
CDR3aa: ASSWSSGNEQF

v_gene: TRBV10-3
len: 10
CDR3aa: AISDGTYGYT

v_gene: TRBV7-9
len: 15
CDR3aa: ASSPAGTEAFNYGYT

v_gene: TRBV7-2
len: 13
CDR3aa: ASRGGGAPRETQY

v_gene: TRBV20-1
len: 11
CDR3aa: SALDRADETQY

v_gene: TRBV9
len: 13
CDR3aa: ASSVRVAGYNEQF

v_gene: TRBV20-1
len: 12
CDR3aa: SARFAGGLNEQF

v_gene: TRBV6-2/TRBV6-3
len: 12
CDR3aa: ASRSVRSSYEQY

v_gene: TRBV19
len: 13
CDR3aa: ASRTGQARYNEQF

v_gene: TRBV7-2
len: 13
CDR3aa: ASSFRGGGMYEQY

v_gene: TRBV21-1
len: 12
CDR3aa: VSRGLPGANVLT

v_gene: TRBV27
len: 13
CDR3aa: ASSPLQGLAYEQY

v_gene: TRBV7-2
len: 13
CDR3aa: ASSLVGNVQETQY

v_gene: TRBV27
len: 13
CDR3aa: ASSSYRSRADTQY

v_gene: TRBV7-9
len: 14
CDR3aa: ASSPARGGSLNEQY

v_gene: TRBV11-3
len: 13
CDR3aa: ASSKGVRANYGYT

v_gene: TRBV14
len: 17
CDR3aa: ASSLQGGLASTFQETQY

v_gene: TRBV2
len: 13
CDR3aa: ASSEGQARGETQY

v_gene: TRBV7-9
len: 12
CDR3aa: ASSLEASYYEQY

v_gene: TRBV6-2/TRBV6-3
len: 14
CDR3aa: ASSYTIATSYNEQY

v_gene: TRBV4-3
len: 14
CDR3aa: ASSQDTAVATNEQF

v_gene: TRBV5-1
len: 17
CDR3aa: ASSPGQGAWTSGTDTQY

v_gene: TRBV20-1
len: 12
CDR3aa: SARAEGPFYEQY

v_gene: TRBV3-1
len: 13
CDR3aa: ASSQEKQFQETQY

v_gene: TRBV20-1
len: 12
CDR3aa: SARVRRFQETQY

v_gene: TRBV12-3/TRBV12-4
len: 13
CDR3aa: ASSPGLGGKETQY

v_gene: TRBV12-3/TRBV12-4
len: 12
CDR3aa: ASNLDRLNTEAF

v_gene: TRBV6-1
len: 13
CDR3aa: ASSEVREKGYEQY

v_gene: TRBV4-1
len: 12
CDR3aa: ASSHGTPGEKLF

v_gene: TRBV4-1
len: 14
CDR3aa: ASSQGLRGVNQPQH

v_gene: TRBV12-3/TRBV12-4
len: 13
CDR3aa: ASSAQGAVYNEQF

v_gene: TRBV28
len: 12
CDR3aa: ASSFPTGEDTQY

v_gene: TRBV6-2/TRBV6-3
len: 14
CDR3aa: ASSYSVRVGNQPQH